A single sample gave rise to the 32 T cell receptor beta chains below, sequenced in a study of Ad26.COV2.S vaccination and SARS-CoV-2 variants. The data were produced by immunoSEQ multiplex PCR, yet TCRdb's version contains in-frame clones alone and is incomplete. The sample has roughly 700,000 clones; about 89% are singletons. The treatment: 19 received Ad26.COV2.S at low or high dose, single or two shots; about five received placebo; per-sample allocation not given. Each sample was drawn 63 days after the first injection (of vaccine or placebo). Source: peripheral blood, taken in a trial of Ad26.COV2.S vaccine versus placebo. The receptors stem from a person between 18 and 60 years old who received the Ad26.COV2.S COVID-19 vaccine or a placebo.

The chain uses TRBV30 and TRBJ1-2; D unresolved. V was shortened by 1 base and J by 4 bases, with 10 bases between the two germline ends. Germline values: CDR1 GTSNPN, CDR2 SVGIG (reference sequence). The CDR3 totals 13 residues. CDR3 DNA sequence: TGTGCCTGGAGTGAGGTGGACTTCTATGGCTACACCTTC. Translation: CAWSEVDFYGYTF. Variable domain in full (rest from reference TRBV30 and TRBJ1-2): SQTIHQWPATLVQPVGSPLSLECTVEGTSNPNLYWYRQAAGRGLQLLFYSVGIGQISSEVPQNLSASRPQDRQFILSSKKLLLSDSGFYLCAWSEVDFYGYTFGSGTRLTVV.

Comments on this clone: The sample carries other DNA sequences with the same CDR3. The chain links TRBV18 to TRBJ1-1, with 8 bases fitting TRBD1. CDR1 is KGHSH, CDR2 LQKENI, per germline. Unmatched junction bases numbered 2, after V lost 3 bases and J lost 5 bases. The CDR3 extends over 13 amino acids. DNA for the CDR3: TGTGCCAGCTCACCGGGACAGGATACTGAAGCTTTCTTT. As protein: CASSPGQDTEAFF. Complete variable domain (other parts from reference TRBV18 and TRBJ1-1): NAGVMQNPRHLVRRRGQEARLRCSPMKGHSHVYWYRQLPEEGLKFMVYLQKENIIDESGMPKERFSAEFPKEGPSILRIQQVVRGDSAAYFCASSPGQDTEAFFGQGTRLTVV.

CDR3 DNA sequence: TGTGCCAGCAGTCACAGGGGAGGTTGGACCGGGGAGCTGTTTTTT. This sequence encodes CASSHRGGWTGELFF. The rearrangement joins TRBV6-2 or TRBV6-3 to TRBJ2-2, with D possibly matching TRBD1 (7 bases). The CDR3 consists of 15 residues. CDR1 MNHEY and CDR2 SVGEGT come from the germline V gene. V lost 5 bases and J lost 5, with 15 bases in between.

The CDR3 DNA is TGTGCCAGTAGTGTTATTCGTAACACCGGGGAGCTGTTTTTT. It yields the protein CASSVIRNTGELFF. V usage is TRBV19 and J usage is TRBJ2-2, with D unclear. Between the trimmed V and J ends, which lost 5 bases and 2 bases, there was a span of 9 bases. CDR1 and CDR2 from the germline V gene are LNHDA and SQIVND (reference sequence). The CDR3 covers 14 residues.

The chain recombines TRBV3-1 (or the pseudogene TRBV3-2) with TRBJ1-4; possible D gene TRBD1, 6 bases. The CDR3 is 19 residues long. Germline lookup yields CDR1 LGHDT and CDR2 YNNKEL (reference sequence). Trimming removed 0 bases at V and 2 bases at J, with 19 bases between. DNA for the CDR3: TGTGCCAGCAGCCAAGATCCCAGGGGAGGCGCACTCACTAATGAAAAACTGTTTTTT. Protein product: CASSQDPRGGALTNEKLFF.

This clone was counted once. The chain joins TRBV7-3 to TRBJ1-6, with 11 bases identical to TRBD1. CDR3 length: 16 amino acids. From germline, CDR1 is SGHTA and CDR2 FQGTGA. V trimming: 3 bases; J trimming: 9 bases; junction bases outside the gene matches: 7. In DNA, the CDR3 is TGTGCCAGCAGCTTGAGCGGACAGGGGGCGAGTTCACCCCTCCACTTT. Protein sequence: CASSLSGQGASSPLHF.

The rearrangement links TRBV6-5 to TRBJ1-2; maybe TRBD1 (5 bases). Germline values: CDR1 MNHEY, CDR2 SVGAGI. CDR3 length equals 13 residues. The V end lost 6 bases, the J end lost 2 bases, and 10 bases lay between the germline ends. CDR3 coding DNA: TGTGCCAGCAGAAAGGGACCCAACTATGGCTACACCTTC. It yields the protein CASRKGPNYGYTF.

Details on this clone: This CDR3 is also generated by other DNA sequences in the sample. The chain has TRBV29-1 and TRBJ2-7; no definite D call. Deletions cut 4 bases from V and 1 base from J, with 5 bases between. The length of the CDR3 is 11 residues. Germline V gene lookup returns CDR1 SQVTM and CDR2 ANQGSEA. The CDR3 DNA sequence: TGCAGCGTTGTAGGGTCCTACGAGCAGTACTTC. Translated: CSVVGSYEQYF.

This sequence joins TRBV7-9 and TRBJ2-1, with 10 bases aligning to TRBD2. The ends lost 0 bases at V and 8 bases at J; junction bases unmatched: 7. The CDR3 loop spans 16 amino acids. From germline, CDR1 is SEHNR and CDR2 FQNEAQ (reference sequence). In DNA form, the CDR3 reads TGTGCCAGCAGCTTAGCGGCTAGCGGGAGTTTCGATGAGCAGTTCTTC. Protein sequence: CASSLAASGSFDEQFF.

The chain is built from TRBV7-3 and TRBJ2-5, with D unresolved. The CDR3 covers 13 residues. V was shortened by 5 bases and J by 0 bases, with 7 bases between the two germline ends. Per the germline V gene, CDR1 is SGHTA and CDR2 is FQGTGA. In DNA form, the CDR3 reads TGTGCCAGCAGCCAACAGTACCAAGAGACCCAGTACTTC. This codes for CASSQQYQETQYF.

The chain is built from TRBV28 and TRBJ1-3; D is unresolved. There are 14 residues in the CDR3. V lost 10 bases, J lost 0 bases, and 13 bases lay in between. CDR1 MDHEN and CDR2 SYDVKM come from the germline V gene. CDR3 nucleotide sequence: TGTGCCATCCAAGACCACAACTCTGGAAACACCATATATTTT. As protein: CAIQDHNSGNTIYF.

To note about this clone: Other DNA sequences within the sample encode an identical CDR3. The CDR3: CASSFGNQPQHF. The CDR3, as DNA: TGTGCCAGCAGTTTCGGTAATCAGCCCCAGCATTTT. The rearrangement uses TRBV12-3 or TRBV12-4 and TRBJ1-5, with D unresolved. V was trimmed by 3 bases and J by 4 bases, leaving 4 bases between them. The CDR3 runs 12 residues.

This chain joins TRBV27 and TRBJ1-5; D is perhaps TRBD1 (6 bases). This CDR3 has 15 amino acids. Looked up from germline, CDR1 is MNHEY and CDR2 is SMNVEV (reference sequence). Between the trimmed V and J ends, which lost 3 bases and 3 bases, there was a span of 12 bases. The CDR3 loop reads CASSFGGAPNQPQHF. In DNA form, the CDR3 reads TGTGCCAGCAGTTTTGGGGGGGCCCCCAATCAGCCCCAGCATTTT.

This clone turned up a few times. The rearrangement joins TRBV27 to TRBJ1-5, with 10 bases aligning to TRBD1. CDR3 length equals 16 residues. V lost 5 bases, J lost 5 bases, and 9 bases stayed unmatched. Germline V CDR1 and CDR2: MNHEY, SMNVEV (reference sequence). The CDR3 region is CASSKTGTGAYQPQHF. The DNA for the CDR3 is TGTGCCAGCAGTAAAACCGGGACAGGGGCATATCAGCCCCAGCATTTT.

The gene calls are TRBV7-2 and TRBJ2-2; D remains unclear. The germline V and J ends were trimmed by 7 bases and 4 bases, with 13 bases remaining between them. The CDR3 runs to 14 residues. Germline V gene lookup returns CDR1 SGHTA and CDR2 FQGNSA. CDR3 sequence: CASTLIVGTGELFF. Here the CDR3 DNA reads TGTGCCAGCACCCTAATAGTAGGCACCGGGGAGCTGTTTTTT.

This clone was seen just once. The chain is built from TRBV3-1 (or the pseudogene TRBV3-2) and TRBJ1-6, with 8 bases aligning to TRBD1. Germline V CDR1 and CDR2: LGHDT, YNNKEL (reference sequence). This CDR3 region has 14 residues. The V segment lost 7 bases and the J segment 8 bases; nucleotides outside the gene matches: 7. This CDR3 is CASNRQGRDSPLHF. The CDR3 nucleotides are TGTGCCAGCAACCGACAGGGGCGGGATTCACCCCTCCACTTT.

This chain's CDR3 is CASSQTGTGYHGYTF. In nucleotides, the CDR3 is TGTGCCAGCAGCCAAACCGGGACAGGGTATCATGGCTACACCTTC. The chain recombines TRBV3-1 (or the pseudogene TRBV3-2) with TRBJ1-2; 9 bases are shared with TRBD1. Germline values: CDR1 LGHDT, CDR2 YNNKEL (reference sequence). Losses at the gene ends were 2 bases for V and 6 bases for J; bases not matched to a gene: 7. The CDR3 runs 15 residues.

The V call is TRBV3-1 (or the pseudogene TRBV3-2), the J call TRBJ2-2; D unclear. The CDR3 has 12 amino acids. In germline, CDR1 is LGHDT, CDR2 YNNKEL (reference sequence). With 7 bases removed from V and 7 bases from J, the gap between germline ends came to 10 bases. The DNA of the CDR3 is TGTGCCAGCACACCCCAGGTCGGGGAGCTGTTTTTT. Amino acids: CASTPQVGELFF.

The chain uses TRBV27 and TRBJ1-1, with D uncertain. Germline V gives CDR1 MNHEY, CDR2 SMNVEV (reference sequence). This CDR3 is 13 amino acids long. V was clipped by 0 bases and J by 4 bases, with 6 bases between them. In nucleotides, the CDR3 is TGTGCCAGCAGTTTATCCCACGGCACTGAAGCTTTCTTT. Translation: CASSLSHGTEAFF.

CDR3 coding DNA: TGTGCCAGCAGTTCTGGACAGGCCTCTGGCTATGGCTACACCTTC. It encodes CASSSGQASGYGYTF. The chain employs TRBV27 and TRBJ1-2; TRBD1 aligns across 7 bases. J lost 4 bases, V lost 4 bases, and 9 bases had no gene match. CDR3 length: 15 amino acids. Germline V lookup: CDR1 MNHEY, CDR2 SMNVEV (reference sequence).

V usage is TRBV6-5 and J usage is TRBJ2-3; D may be TRBD1 (6 bases). The CDR3 covers 13 residues. Trimming removed 6 bases from V and 6 bases from J, with 13 bases in between. CDR1 is MNHEY and CDR2 is SVGAGI in the germline V gene. CDR3 DNA sequence: TGTGCCAGCAGGGTGACAGGCCTCGATACGCAGTATTTT. Translation: CASRVTGLDTQYF.

The chain uses TRBV4-2 and TRBJ2-7, with D unresolved. The V end lost 1 base, the J end lost 5 bases, and 15 bases lay between the germline ends. Germline loops: CDR1 LGHNA, CDR2 YNFKEQ. The CDR3 covers 15 residues. DNA for the CDR3: TGTGCCAGCAGCCAAGGACGAGTAGGCTACCACGAGCAGTACTTC. This codes for CASSQGRVGYHEQYF.

This chain joins TRBV6-2 or TRBV6-3 and TRBJ1-6; 10 positions match TRBD1. The V gene end was trimmed by 4 bases and the J gene end by 9 bases; junction bases not matched to a gene: 9. The germline CDR1 and CDR2 sequences are MNHEY and SVGEGT. This CDR3 has 16 residues. The CDR3 loop is CASSFPGTGVFSPLHF. CDR3 sequence (DNA): TGTGCCAGCAGTTTCCCCGGGACAGGGGTTTTTTCACCCCTCCACTTT.

V usage is TRBV19 and J usage is TRBJ2-7; TRBD1 is a possible D gene (6 bases). Trimming cost V 5 bases and J 5 bases, with 22 bases left between them. The germline V gene encodes CDR1 LNHDA and CDR2 SQIVND (reference sequence). The CDR3 sequence is 16 residues long. This chain's CDR3 is CASSALSGRGIHEQYF. The CDR3 coding sequence is TGTGCCAGTAGTGCGCTTTCCGGCAGGGGCATTCACGAGCAGTACTTC.

The chain has TRBV24-1 and TRBJ2-5, with D perhaps matching TRBD2 (5 bases). V was clipped by 5 bases and J by 1 base, with 7 bases between them. The germline gives CDR1 KGHDR, CDR2 SFDVKD. The CDR3 is 13 amino acids. The CDR3 reads CATSARGQETQYF. The CDR3 DNA follows: TGTGCCACCAGTGCCCGGGGCCAAGAGACCCAGTACTTC.

Only one count was recorded for this clone. The chain links TRBV7-2 to TRBJ2-1; 7 positions agree with TRBD2. The CDR3 runs to 16 residues. V dropped 5 bases and J dropped 3; count of bases not matched to a gene: 10. Germline V gene lookup returns CDR1 SGHTA and CDR2 FQGNSA. This CDR3 is CASSHPPGGRYNEQFF. DNA of the CDR3: TGTGCCAGCAGCCACCCCCCGGGAGGTCGCTACAATGAGCAGTTCTTC.

This clone has only a few counts. The chain carries TRBV19 and TRBJ1-2, with 7 bases aligning to TRBD1. In germline, CDR1 is LNHDA, CDR2 SQIVND (reference sequence). The CDR3 length is 14 residues. V was pared by 4 bases and J by 4 bases, with 6 bases of the junction left unmatched. As DNA, the CDR3 is TGTGCCAGTAGTACTTTCGACAGGGTCTATGGCTACACCTTC. Amino acids: CASSTFDRVYGYTF.

This chain connects TRBV10-3 to TRBJ2-5; 8 nucleotides agree with TRBD1. Germline-derived CDR1 and CDR2 are ENHRY and SYGVKD. The CDR3 runs 16 residues. The V and J ends lost 2 bases and 5 bases, in that order; junction bases with no gene match: 10. The CDR3 coding sequence is TGTGCCATCAGTGAGGCCCCGACAGGGGAGAGCGAGACCCAGTACTTC. Translated, it gives CAISEAPTGESETQYF.

V gene TRBV19 combines with J gene TRBJ2-4; D may be TRBD1 or TRBD2 (5 bases each). The CDR3 is made up of 13 amino acids. V lost 3 bases and J lost 9, with 12 bases in between. Germline-derived CDR1 and CDR2 are LNHDA and SQIVND (reference sequence). CDR3 DNA: TGTGCCAGTAGTATTGGGGGAGTCGGCATTCAGTACTTC. Its protein is CASSIGGVGIQYF. The full variable domain, with the rest looked up from reference TRBV19 and TRBJ2-4, is DGGITQSPKYLFRKEGQNVTLSCEQNLNHDAMYWYRQDPGQGLRLIYYSQIVNDFQKGDIAEGYSVSREKKESFPLTVTSAQKNPTAFYLCASSIGGVGIQYFGAGTRLSVL.

The V gene is TRBV30, the J gene TRBJ2-5; a possible D gene is TRBD2 (5 bases). There are 13 residues in the CDR3. CDR1 and CDR2 (germline): GTSNPN, SVGIG (reference sequence). V lost 0 bases and J lost 7, with 12 bases in between. CDR3 amino acids: CAWSVRGSLTQYF. The CDR3 DNA reads TGTGCCTGGAGTGTACGCGGGTCTTTGACCCAGTACTTC.

The V and J genes are TRBV9 and TRBJ2-5; 10 nucleotides agree with TRBD1. The CDR3 is 15 residues long. Germline lookup yields CDR1 SGDLS and CDR2 YYNGEE. The junction had 7 bases not matched to a gene; V was cut back by 3 bases and J by 5 bases. CDR3 loop: CASSAPTGGAETQYF. The DNA of the CDR3 is TGTGCCAGCAGCGCACCGACAGGGGGCGCGGAGACCCAGTACTTC.

The chain employs TRBV6-2 or TRBV6-3 and TRBJ2-1; D is perhaps TRBD1 (6 bases). The CDR3 spans 14 residues. Trimming pared 5 bases from V and 6 bases from J, leaving 14 bases between. Germline V gene sequence: CDR1 MNHEY, CDR2 SVGEGT. CDR3 sequence: CASSHRAVVNEQFF. As DNA, the CDR3 is TGTGCCAGCAGTCACAGGGCAGTTGTCAATGAGCAGTTCTTC.